This T cell receptor (beta chain) was profiled in a study of blood T cell repertoires in COVID-19. For the study at large: Donors in the United States, Italy and Spain gave samples during acute or convalescent COVID-19. The cDNA or gDNA used as material had been derived from T cells, B-cell-depleted T cells, or PBMCs.

Losses at the gene ends were 3 bases for V and 4 bases for J; bases not matched to a gene: 2. The CDR3 length is 13 residues. Per germline, CDR1 MNHEY and CDR2 SMNVEV (reference sequence). In the original analysis: Estimation of nucleated cell counts was performed using reference gene primer amplification. Generated by immunoSEQ multiplex PCR, the TCRdb table keeps only in-frame clones and is missing some. V, J and clone size derive from that table, while D and trimming were established from the DNA sequence. The profile shows roughly 200,000 clones, over 75% of them singletons. Sequencing input: peripheral blood. The origin of this receptor is a man in his fifties or sixties with acute or convalescent COVID-19. The V call is TRBV27, the J call TRBJ1-1; 7 bases line up with TRBD1. The DNA of the CDR3 is TGTGCCAGCAGTTTGACAGGGACCACTGAAGCTTTCTTT. This codes for CASSLTGTTEAFF.